Shown below are 18 T cell receptor beta chains from a single sample sequenced in a study of T cell responses to AZD1222 COVID-19 vaccine. Method: immunoSEQ multiplex PCR; TCRdb's copy keeps in-frame clones and lacks some. The sample lists approximately 150,000 clones; 93% were seen once. Sample: peripheral blood, taken on day 0 of AZD1222 vaccination. Receptor source: an adult in good health.

The V and J genes are TRBV27 and TRBJ2-7; TRBD1 matches 8 bases. V lost 6 bases, J lost 5 bases, and 12 bases stayed unmatched. Germline-derived CDR1 and CDR2 are MNHEY and SMNVEV (reference sequence). The CDR3 runs 15 residues. The CDR3 is CASRWSGQVSNEQYF. The CDR3 DNA reads as TGTGCCAGCAGATGGTCGGGACAGGTCTCTAACGAGCAGTACTTC.

The chain employs TRBV28 and TRBJ1-6; D gene uncertain. The CDR3 contains 14 residues. Trimming stripped 7 bases from V and 6 bases from J, with 13 bases between. In germline, CDR1 is MDHEN, CDR2 SYDVKM. The CDR3 is CASIDRLINSPLHF. The CDR3 coding sequence is TGTGCCAGCATTGATAGGTTGATTAATTCACCCCTCCACTTT.

V usage is TRBV28 and J usage is TRBJ2-7; a possible D gene is TRBD1 (6 bases). The germline V and J ends were trimmed by 6 bases and 4 bases, with 16 bases remaining between them. CDR3 length: 14 residues. Germline V gene sequence: CDR1 MDHEN, CDR2 SYDVKM. The CDR3 sequence: CASRSGQFPYEQYF. The CDR3 DNA is TGTGCCAGCAGATCAGGACAGTTTCCATACGAGCAGTACTTC.

This clone came up once. This chain uses TRBV5-1 with TRBJ1-1, with no clear D. The CDR3 is made up of 15 amino acids. CDR1 and CDR2 (germline): SGHRS, YFSETQ. The V end lost 0 bases, the J end lost 0 bases, and 9 bases lay between the germline ends. CDR3 sequence: CASSLVGSLNTEAFF. CDR3 coding DNA: TGCGCCAGCAGCTTGGTTGGTAGTCTGAACACTGAAGCTTTCTTT.

The chain uses TRBV27 and TRBJ2-7, with D possibly being TRBD2 (5 bases). This CDR3 comprises 17 residues. CDR1 is MNHEY and CDR2 is SMNVEV in the germline V gene (reference sequence). V was clipped by 10 bases and J by 3 bases, with 28 bases between them. CDR3 DNA sequence: TGTGCCACCCCGAAAATGAATAGCGAGAAAATTCTCTACGAGCAGTACTTC. Translating gives CATPKMNSEKILYEQYF.

The CDR3 spells CASSTNDDYGYTF. CDR3 coding DNA: TGCGCCAGCAGTACTAATGACGACTATGGCTACACCTTC. V usage is TRBV5-1 and J usage is TRBJ1-2; no definite D call. The CDR3 is 13 residues long. Trimming shortened V by 5 bases and J by 3 bases, and 11 bases separated the two germline ends. CDR1 is SGHRS, CDR2 YFSETQ, per germline.

In this sample, this clone turned up once. DNA for the CDR3: TGTGCCAGCAGCAATTGGGGGGGATCTAATGAAAAACTGTTTTTT. This translates into CASSNWGGSNEKLFF. The gene calls are TRBV27 and TRBJ1-4; possibly TRBD1 for D (5 bases). This CDR3 contains 15 residues. Trimming left V 6 bases short and J 3 bases short, with 14 bases between. CDR1 MNHEY and CDR2 SMNVEV come from the germline V gene (reference sequence).

The V and J genes are TRBV7-9 and TRBJ2-7; D may be TRBD1 or TRBD2 (5 bases each). This CDR3 contains 14 residues. In germline, CDR1 is SEHNR, CDR2 FQNEAQ (reference sequence). V lost 5 bases to trimming and J lost 2 bases, with 13 bases between them. CDR3 coding DNA: TGTGCCAGCAGCAAAGGGACGGGGACCTACGAGCAGTACTTC. It specifies CASSKGTGTYEQYF. Full variable domain (missing parts from reference TRBV7-9 and TRBJ2-7): DTGVSQNPRHKITKRGQNVTFRCDPISEHNRLYWYRQTLGQGPEFLTYFQNEAQLEKSRLLSDRFSAERPKGSFSTLEIQRTEQGDSAMYLCASSKGTGTYEQYFGPGTRLTVT.

The chain combines TRBV5-8 with TRBJ1-4; TRBD1 agrees at 8 bases. The CDR3 totals 15 residues. Germline CDR1 is SGHTS and CDR2 is YDEGEE. The V and J ends lost 0 bases and 8 bases, in that order; junction bases with no gene match: 6. CDR3 nucleotide sequence: TGTGCCAGCAGCTTGGAACAGGGGGTCTTCGAAAAACTGTTTTTT. As protein: CASSLEQGVFEKLFF.

As concerns this clone: Germline is not matched at one junction end, which may reflect a read error. J is TRBJ2-3 and V is TRBV9, with 8 bases aligning to TRBD1. Per germline, CDR1 SGDLS and CDR2 YYNGEE. This CDR3 has 15 residues. The CDR3: CASSAGQGFADTQYF. CDR3 bases: TGTGCCAGCAGCGCAGGACAGGGTTTTGCAGACACGCAGTATTTT. Together with reference TRBV9 and TRBJ2-3, the CDR3 gives the full variable domain: DSGVTQTPKHLITATGQRVTLRCSPRSGDLSVYWYQQSLDQGLQFLIQYYNGEERAKGNILERFSAQQFPDLHSELNLSSLELGDSALYFCASSAGQGFADTQYFGPGTRLTVL.

In this sample, this clone turned up once. This sequence joins TRBV7-9 and TRBJ2-2, with D tentatively TRBD1 or TRBD2 (5 bases each). V lost 3 bases and J lost 6, with 11 bases in between. CDR1 and CDR2 (germline): SEHNR, FQNEAQ (reference sequence). The CDR3 contains 14 residues. The CDR3 protein is CASSFSGTAGELFF. Written as DNA, the CDR3 is TGTGCCAGCAGCTTCTCAGGGACGGCCGGGGAGCTGTTTTTT.

The CDR3 DNA reads TGTGCCAGCAGCTTATCGGTTTACGGTGAAAAACTGTTTTTT. Its translation: CASSLSVYGEKLFF. The rearrangement uses TRBV7-8 and TRBJ1-4; D call uncertain. CDR3 length: 14 amino acids. From germline, CDR1 is SGHVS and CDR2 FQNEAQ. V shed 2 bases and J shed 7 bases, with 11 bases lying between them.

This clone was counted once. J is TRBJ1-1 and V is TRBV12-3 or TRBV12-4; D is unclear. V shed 6 bases and J shed 11 bases, with 7 bases lying between them. CDR3 length: 9 residues. For the CDR3, the DNA is TGTGCCAGCAGCCGTTGGGCTTTCTTT. The encoded protein is CASSRWAFF.

The chain is built from TRBV11-2 and TRBJ2-2; the D gene is possibly TRBD2 (5 bases). Trimming took off 4 bases at V and 7 bases at J, with 28 bases between the two ends. There are 19 residues in the CDR3. Germline loops: CDR1 SGHAT, CDR2 FQNNGV. The CDR3 loop reads CASSSLAVSGSRINGELFF. CDR3 nucleotide sequence: TGTGCCAGCAGCTCCCTAGCAGTATCGGGGAGCAGAATTAACGGGGAGCTGTTTTTT.

The sample holds a few counts of this clone. The rearrangement uses TRBV2 and TRBJ2-2; D gene unclear. Germline assignment: CDR1 SNHLY and CDR2 FYNNEI. Trimming shortened V by 8 bases and J by 1 base, and 8 bases separated the two germline ends. The CDR3 extends over 13 amino acids. The CDR3 DNA follows: TGTGCCAGCTCCTACGGGAACACCGGGGAGCTGTTTTTT. Amino acid sequence: CASSYGNTGELFF.

The V call is TRBV7-2, the J call TRBJ2-1; 11 bases match TRBD2. Trimming cost V 5 bases and J 3 bases; bases outside gene matches: 9. Germline-derived CDR1 and CDR2 are SGHTA and FQGNSA. This CDR3 contains 17 residues. CDR3 in amino acids: CASSVPIAGGIYNEQFF. For the CDR3, the DNA is TGTGCCAGCAGCGTCCCCATAGCGGGAGGGATCTACAATGAGCAGTTCTTC.

This sequence joins TRBV5-4 and TRBJ2-3; D not resolved. The CDR3 contains 14 residues. Germline V CDR1 and CDR2: SGHNT, YYREEE (reference sequence). The V end was cut by 5 bases, the J end by 1 base, with 11 bases between. This chain's CDR3 is CASRLAAGTDTQYF. CDR3 DNA sequence: TGTGCCAGCAGGCTCGCCGCGGGCACAGATACGCAGTATTTT. The full variable domain, completed using reference TRBV5-4 and TRBJ2-3, is ETGVTQSPTHLIKTRGQQVTLRCSSQSGHNTVSWYQQALGQGPQFIFQYYREEENGRGNFPPRFSGLQFPNYSSELNVNALELDDSALYLCASRLAAGTDTQYFGPGTRLTVL.

This chain uses TRBV5-1 with TRBJ2-5, with 14 bases matching TRBD2. J gave up 1 base and V 4 bases, and 6 bases lay outside the gene matches. This CDR3 is built from 17 residues. Germline CDR1 and CDR2: SGHRS and YFSETQ. Here the CDR3 reads CASSRGTSGRTQETQYF. For the CDR3, the DNA is TGCGCCAGCAGCCGAGGGACTAGCGGGAGAACCCAAGAGACCCAGTACTTC.